The sample holds many counts of the clone carrying this T cell receptor beta chain. Antigen: not known. The CDR3 is 15 amino acids. V lost 6 bases, J lost 0 bases, and 12 bases lay in between. In germline, CDR1 is MNHEY, CDR2 SVGAGI. The data were obtained in a study of T cells after yellow fever vaccination. The study's findings and limits: It was a small share of clonotypes that appeared in both CD4 and CD8 compartments. Subsequent to the booster, the majority of primary-vaccination clones reappeared (96% CD4, about 90% CD8).

For TCR, cDNA came from 5'RACE template switching, which added a universal primer site and UMIs. TCRdb redid the calling of the 5' RACE reads with MiXCR, one entry per CDR3 protein. The data show over 300,000 distinct CDR3 sequences, 3% to 4.5% seen once. This TCR was sampled from a man aged 18 to 30 who received the YFV17D yellow fever vaccine. Sequencing was performed on PBMCs, taken on the day of the yellow fever booster vaccination. The V gene is TRBV6-5, the J gene TRBJ1-5, with D perhaps matching TRBD1 (6 bases). DNA of the CDR3: TGTGCCAGCAGGCGAACAGGGTTTAGCAATCAGCCCCAGCATTTT. Its protein product is CASRRTGFSNQPQHF.